Listed below are T cell receptor beta chains from one sample, sequenced in a study of T-cell memory formation after mild COVID-19. TCRdb re-called the 5' RACE reads through MiXCR, storing one row per CDR3 protein. This sample has about 350,000 distinct CDR3 sequences, with approximately 27% found just once. Sequencing was performed on PBMCs or a T cell subset sorted from them (not recorded which). These receptors were taken from an adult woman who had mild COVID-19 (a few samples of this study predate the infection). Cell type and time point are not known. CDR3s include the opening cysteine and the closing phenylalanine or tryptophan. D genes are given only for firm matches. The listing skips clone size in some rows; elsewhere it reads once, few, many or a size class.

clone_size d_call j_call v_call cdr3_nt cdr3_aa
- - TRBJ1-1 TRBV13 TGTGCCAGCAGCCCCCCCGGGGTGAGGACTGAAGCTTTCTTT CASSPPGVRTEAFF
few - TRBJ1-5 TRBV27 TGTGCCAGCAGTCAGACAAGTCGGCAGCCCCAGCATTTT CASSQTSRQPQHF
- TRBD2 TRBJ2-3 TRBV6-1 TGTGCCAGCAGTGACGGAGCGGGGGTTGCAGATACGCAGTATTTT CASSDGAGVADTQYF
few - TRBJ2-7 TRBV7-2 TGTGCCAGCACCGGGTACTCCTCCTACGAGCAGTACTTC CASTGYSSYEQYF
- - TRBJ1-5 TRBV29-1 TGCAGCGCGCGGGGGAACAATCAGCCCCAGCATTTT CSARGNNQPQHF
- TRBD1 TRBJ2-7 TRBV6-5 TGTGCCAGCAGTTATGGACAGGAACACTCCTACGAGCAGTACTTC CASSYGQEHSYEQYF
few TRBD1 TRBJ1-5 TRBV18 TGTGCCAGCTCACCGGCAAACAGGGGTAATCAGCCCCAGCATTTT CASSPANRGNQPQHF
few - TRBJ2-1 TRBV24-1 TGTGCCACCAGTGATTTGGATGGTAAGACAGATAATGAGCAGTTCTTC CATSDLDGKTDNEQFF
- TRBD1 TRBJ1-3 TRBV6-2/TRBV6-3 TGTGCCAGCAGTTACTTTCGGGACAGGGTCGGCTCTGGAAACACCATATATTTT CASSYFRDRVGSGNTIYF
- TRBD1 TRBJ2-7 TRBV12-3/TRBV12-4 TGTGCCAGCAGTTTTGTGGACAGGGCGGCCTACGAGCAGTACTTC CASSFVDRAAYEQYF
- - TRBJ2-7 TRBV6-8 TGTGCCAGCAGCCGACAGCGAGAGCAGTACTTC CASSRQREQYF
- - TRBJ2-1 TRBV24-1 TGTGCCACCAGTGAACCGGACTACTATGAGCAGTTCTTC CATSEPDYYEQFF
- TRBD2 TRBJ2-3 TRBV7-2 TGTGCCAGCAGCTTAGGTACGGGAGGTGGCACAGATACGCAGTATTTT CASSLGTGGGTDTQYF
- TRBD2 TRBJ2-7 TRBV11-1 TGTGCCAGCAGCAGACTAGCGGGCGACTTCTACGAGCAGTACTTC CASSRLAGDFYEQYF
few - TRBJ1-3 TRBV12-3/TRBV12-4 TGTGCCAGCAGTTTTGGTAGGGCTGGAGATGGAAACACCATATATTTT CASSFGRAGDGNTIYF
many - TRBJ2-5 TRBV15 TGTGCCACCAGCAGACTGACATCAGAGACCCAGTACTTC CATSRLTSETQYF
- - TRBJ1-4 TRBV7-9 TGTGCCAGCAGTCAAGGGGCTGAAGGGAATGAAAAACTGTTTTTT CASSQGAEGNEKLFF
- TRBD2 TRBJ2-3 TRBV5-6 TGTGCCAGCAGTTTCGCGCGGACTAGCATAACAGATACGCAGTATTTT CASSFARTSITDTQYF
few TRBD2 TRBJ2-3 TRBV6-2/TRBV6-3 TGTGCCAGCAGTGACTCTCTAGCGGTAGTCACAGATACGCAGTATTTT CASSDSLAVVTDTQYF
few TRBD1 TRBJ1-6 TRBV10-3 TGTGCCATCAGAACCGGGACAGGGGACTCACCCCTCCACTTT CAIRTGTGDSPLHF
many TRBD1 TRBJ2-4 TRBV5-6 TGTGCCAGCAAGAGGACAGGGGCCAAAAACATTCAGTACTTC CASKRTGAKNIQYF
few - TRBJ2-7 TRBV6-5 TGTGCCAGCAGTTACTCCCCACAGGGCAATACCTACGAGCAGTACTTC CASSYSPQGNTYEQYF
- - TRBJ1-1 TRBV7-9 TGTGCCAGCAGCCCCTCGGGGGACGGCGTCTCGAACACTGAAGCTTTCTTT CASSPSGDGVSNTEAFF
few TRBD2 TRBJ2-3 TRBV20-1 TGCAGTGCTAGGCACCTTAGCGGGGGGTGGGTTAGCACAGATACGCAGTATTTT CSARHLSGGWVSTDTQYF
- - TRBJ2-5 TRBV6-2/TRBV6-3 TGTGCCAGCAGTTACCCTTGGGAGACCCAGTACTTC CASSYPWETQYF
- TRBD1 TRBJ2-7 TRBV20-1 TGCAGTGCTAGGCCCCGACAGGGCCCCTACGAGCAGTACTTC CSARPRQGPYEQYF
few - TRBJ2-1 TRBV24-1 TGTGCCACCAGGAGCTCCTACAATGAGCAGTTCTTC CATRSSYNEQFF
- - TRBJ2-3 TRBV7-6 TGTGCCAGCAGCCCGGGGGCTATCACCTTCACAGATACGCAGTATTTT CASSPGAITFTDTQYF
- - TRBJ1-6 TRBV5-5 TGTGCCAGCAGAGAGGGGTGGAGTTCACCCCTCCACTTT CASREGWSSPLHF